This entry is about one TCR beta chain. The data originate from a study of blood T cells in healthy people across ages. Primed by a sample-barcoded 5' primer and a J-beta primer mix, a second PCR proceeded for about 6 to 11 cycles. Each single sample gave us at least 2.5 million CDR3-containing paired-end reads. TCRdb reprocessed the 5' RACE reads with MiXCR, giving one entry per CDR3 protein. The sample contains 1.5 million to 2 million distinct CDR3 sequences, 30% to 40% of which appear only once. The CDR3 spans 14 residues. Between the trimmed V and J ends, which lost 6 bases and 6 bases, there was a span of 16 bases.

Input material: blood. This chain joins TRBV12-3 or TRBV12-4 and TRBJ2-3; no firm D call. This receptor was identified in a woman between 25 and 40 years old in good health. CDR3 sequence reads: CASRTARPLDTQYF. The CDR3 nucleotides are TGTGCCAGCAGAACGGCTAGGCCGTTGGATACGCAGTATTTT.